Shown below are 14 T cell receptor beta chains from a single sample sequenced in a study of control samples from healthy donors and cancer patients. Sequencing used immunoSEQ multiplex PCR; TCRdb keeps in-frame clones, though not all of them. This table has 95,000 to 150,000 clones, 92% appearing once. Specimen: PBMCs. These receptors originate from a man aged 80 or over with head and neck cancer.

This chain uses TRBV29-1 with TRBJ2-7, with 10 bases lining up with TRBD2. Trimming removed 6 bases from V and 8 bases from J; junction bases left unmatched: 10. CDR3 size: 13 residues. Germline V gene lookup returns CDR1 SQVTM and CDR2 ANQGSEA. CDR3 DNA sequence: TGCAGCGTCTTCCCTAGCGGGGGCTCCAAGCAGTACTTC. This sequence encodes CSVFPSGGSKQYF.

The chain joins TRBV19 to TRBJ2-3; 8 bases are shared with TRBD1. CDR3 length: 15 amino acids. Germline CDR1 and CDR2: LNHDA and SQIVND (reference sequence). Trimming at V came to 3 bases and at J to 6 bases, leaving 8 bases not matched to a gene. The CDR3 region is CASSIGRGLGDTQYF. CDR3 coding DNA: TGTGCCAGTAGTATCGGCAGGGGGCTCGGGGATACGCAGTATTTT. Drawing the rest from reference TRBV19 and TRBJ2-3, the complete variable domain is DGGITQSPKYLFRKEGQNVTLSCEQNLNHDAMYWYRQDPGQGLRLIYYSQIVNDFQKGDIAEGYSVSREKKESFPLTVTSAQKNPTAFYLCASSIGRGLGDTQYFGPGTRLTVL.

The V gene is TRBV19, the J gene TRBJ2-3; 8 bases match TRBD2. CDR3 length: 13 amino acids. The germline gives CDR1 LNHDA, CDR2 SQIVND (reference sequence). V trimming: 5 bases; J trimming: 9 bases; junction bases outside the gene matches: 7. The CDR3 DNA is TGTGCCAGTAGTCAAACCACGGGGGGGACGCAGTATTTT. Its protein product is CASSQTTGGTQYF. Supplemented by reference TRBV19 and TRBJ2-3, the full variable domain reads DGGITQSPKYLFRKEGQNVTLSCEQNLNHDAMYWYRQDPGQGLRLIYYSQIVNDFQKGDIAEGYSVSREKKESFPLTVTSAQKNPTAFYLCASSQTTGGTQYFGPGTRLTVL.

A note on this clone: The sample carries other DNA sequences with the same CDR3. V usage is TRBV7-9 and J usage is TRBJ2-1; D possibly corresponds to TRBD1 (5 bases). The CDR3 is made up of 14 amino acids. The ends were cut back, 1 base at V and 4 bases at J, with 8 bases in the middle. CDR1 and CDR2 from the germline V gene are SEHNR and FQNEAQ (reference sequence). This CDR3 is CASSLEGAYNEQFF. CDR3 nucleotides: TGTGCCAGCAGCTTAGAAGGGGCATACAATGAGCAGTTCTTC.

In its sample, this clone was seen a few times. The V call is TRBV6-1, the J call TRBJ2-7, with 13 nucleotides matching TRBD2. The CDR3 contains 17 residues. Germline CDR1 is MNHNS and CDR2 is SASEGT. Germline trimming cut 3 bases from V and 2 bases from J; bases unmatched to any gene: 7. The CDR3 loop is CASSEERLAGGTYEQYF. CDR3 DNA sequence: TGTGCCAGCAGTGAGGAAAGACTAGCGGGGGGAACCTACGAGCAGTACTTC.

CDR3 region: CATSRDRRQVEAFF. The CDR3 DNA reads TGTGCCACCAGCAGAGATCGGAGACAGGTTGAAGCTTTCTTT. The genes are TRBV15 and TRBJ1-1, with a tentative D call TRBD1 (6 bases). Trimming took off 0 bases at V and 7 bases at J, with 12 bases between the two ends. The CDR3 runs to 14 residues. Germline V gene lookup returns CDR1 LNHNV and CDR2 YYDKDF (reference sequence).

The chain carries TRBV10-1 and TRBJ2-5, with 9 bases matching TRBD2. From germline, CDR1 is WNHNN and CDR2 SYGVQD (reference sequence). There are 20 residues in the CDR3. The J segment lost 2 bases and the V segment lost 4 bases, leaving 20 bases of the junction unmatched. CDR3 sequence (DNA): TGCGCCAGCAGTGTAGCGGGAGTCAATTTTCCCCTGAATATACAAGAGACCCAGTACTTC. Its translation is CASSVAGVNFPLNIQETQYF.

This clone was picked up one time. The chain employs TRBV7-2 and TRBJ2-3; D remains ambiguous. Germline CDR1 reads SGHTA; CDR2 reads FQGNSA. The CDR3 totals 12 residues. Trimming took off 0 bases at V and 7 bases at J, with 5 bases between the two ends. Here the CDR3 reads CASSLALNTQYF. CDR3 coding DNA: TGTGCCAGCAGCTTAGCACTCAATACGCAGTATTTT.

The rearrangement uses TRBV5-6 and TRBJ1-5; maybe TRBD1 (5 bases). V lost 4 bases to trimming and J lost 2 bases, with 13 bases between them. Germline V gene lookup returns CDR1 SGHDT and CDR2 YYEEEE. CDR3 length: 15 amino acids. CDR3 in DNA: TGTGCCAGCAGCGCCGGGACGGTCGGCAATCAGCCCCAGCATTTT. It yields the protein CASSAGTVGNQPQHF. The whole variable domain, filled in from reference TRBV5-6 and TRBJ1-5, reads DAGVTQSPTHLIKTRGQQVTLRCSPKSGHDTVSWYQQALGQGPQFIFQYYEEEERQRGNFPDRFSGHQFPNYSSELNVNALLLGDSALYLCASSAGTVGNQPQHFGDGTRLSIL.

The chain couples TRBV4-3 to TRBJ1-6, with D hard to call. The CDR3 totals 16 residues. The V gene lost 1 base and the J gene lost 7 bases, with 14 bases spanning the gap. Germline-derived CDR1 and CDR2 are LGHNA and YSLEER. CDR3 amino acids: CASSQVNTLLNSPLHF. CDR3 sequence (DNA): TGCGCCAGCAGCCAAGTTAACACACTTCTAAATTCACCCCTCCACTTT.

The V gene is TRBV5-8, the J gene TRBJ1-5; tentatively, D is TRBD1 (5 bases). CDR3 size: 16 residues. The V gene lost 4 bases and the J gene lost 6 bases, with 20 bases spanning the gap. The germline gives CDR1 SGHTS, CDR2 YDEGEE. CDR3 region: CASSRGGAPEGQPQHF. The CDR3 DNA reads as TGTGCCAGCAGCAGGGGAGGGGCGCCCGAAGGTCAGCCCCAGCATTTT.

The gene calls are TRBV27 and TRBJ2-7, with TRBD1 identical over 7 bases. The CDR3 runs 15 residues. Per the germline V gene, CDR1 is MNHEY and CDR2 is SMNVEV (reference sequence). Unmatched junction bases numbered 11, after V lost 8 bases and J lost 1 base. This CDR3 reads CASSLKGAGSYEQYF. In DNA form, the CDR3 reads TGTGCCAGCTCCCTCAAGGGGGCAGGGTCCTACGAGCAGTACTTC.

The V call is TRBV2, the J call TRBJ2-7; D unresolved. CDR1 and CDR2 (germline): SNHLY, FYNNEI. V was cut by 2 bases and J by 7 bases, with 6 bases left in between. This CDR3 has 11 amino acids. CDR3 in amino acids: CASSERWEQYF. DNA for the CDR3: TGTGCCAGCAGTGAACGTTGGGAGCAGTACTTC. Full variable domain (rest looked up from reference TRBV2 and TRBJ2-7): EPEVTQTPSHQVTQMGQEVILRCVPISNHLYFYWYRQILGQKVEFLVSFYNNEISEKSEIFDDQFSVERPDGSNFTLKIRSTKLEDSAMYFCASSERWEQYFGPGTRLTVT.

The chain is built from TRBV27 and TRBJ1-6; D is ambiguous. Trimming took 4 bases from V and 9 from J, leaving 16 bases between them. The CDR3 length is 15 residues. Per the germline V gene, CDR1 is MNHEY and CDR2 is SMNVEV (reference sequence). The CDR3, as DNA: TGTGCCAGCAGTTCCTCTAACAAGGGTCGTTCACCCCTCCACTTT. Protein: CASSSSNKGRSPLHF.